This TCR beta chain was found in a study of T cells in Graves' hyperthyroidism and ophthalmopathy. Amplification yielded TCR beta CDR3 regions, with RNA transcripts as the source. The study used the HTBI primer set for a first-round RT-PCR of the TCR CDR3. TCRdb processed the multiplex PCR reads anew with MiXCR; each CDR3 protein has one entry. Found here are around 300,000 distinct CDR3 sequences, over 11% of them singletons; the top ten hold just under 25%. Study observations and caveats: Clonotypes that were expanded in thyroid above 0.001 mostly appeared in blood too.

This clonotype occurred a few times. Its antigen is not identified. Patients showing uncontrolled infection, other autoimmune disease, pregnancy or lactation were ineligible. Out of around 10 ml of fresh peripheral blood came the PBMCs. Sequenced sample: blood. The receptor's source is a woman in her 30s with Graves' hyperthyroidism.

The DNA for the CDR3 is TGCAGTTTTCGGGGAAGTTTCTACGAGCAGTACTTC. It is translated as CSFRGSFYEQYF. The genes are TRBV29-1 and TRBJ2-7, with a possible D match to TRBD2 (5 bases). The CDR3 loop spans 12 amino acids. In germline, CDR1 is SQVTM, CDR2 ANQGSEA.